The 9 T cell receptor beta chains below come from one sample, sequenced in a study of blood T cell repertoires in COVID-19. Produced via immunoSEQ multiplex PCR; TCRdb's table is partial and in-frame only. The repertoire holds a few hundred thousand clones, with around 89% as singletons. Input material: peripheral blood. These receptors all come from a woman aged 55-75 years with COVID-19, enrolled during active disease.

This chain links TRBV7-2 with TRBJ2-2; TRBD2 agrees at 9 bases. There are 14 residues in the CDR3. Germline assignment: CDR1 SGHTA and CDR2 FQGNSA. The J segment lost 4 bases and the V segment lost 6 bases, leaving 3 bases of the junction unmatched. The CDR3 region has the DNA TGTGCCAGCAGGCTAGCGGGGCTCACCGGGGAGCTGTTTTTT. Protein sequence: CASRLAGLTGELFF.

The chain couples TRBV6-5 to TRBJ1-3, with TRBD1 identical over 7 bases. Per the germline V gene, CDR1 is MNHEY and CDR2 is SVGAGI. This CDR3 is 14 amino acids long. Losses at the gene ends were 6 bases for V and 3 bases for J; bases not matched to a gene: 5. The CDR3 reads CASRLTGIGNTIYF. In DNA, the CDR3 is TGTGCCAGCAGGCTGACAGGGATTGGAAACACCATATATTTT.

J is TRBJ1-6 and V is TRBV6-2 or TRBV6-3; D not resolved. The germline gives CDR1 MNHEY, CDR2 SVGEGT. This CDR3 has 15 residues. V lost 0 bases, J lost 5 bases, and 8 bases lay in between. CDR3 sequence reads: CASSYSGVNNSPLHF. Here the CDR3 DNA reads TGTGCCAGCAGTTACTCGGGCGTGAATAATTCACCCCTCCACTTT.

This clone was recorded a few times. The chain recombines TRBV19 with TRBJ1-4, with TRBD1 matching over 8 bases. The V segment lost 5 bases and the J segment 6 bases; nucleotides outside the gene matches: 8. The germline V gene has CDR1 LNHDA and CDR2 SQIVND (reference sequence). The CDR3 covers 15 residues. Here the CDR3 DNA reads TGTGCCAGTAGTGCAAGGACAGGGACCCATGAAAAACTGTTTTTT. It is translated as CASSARTGTHEKLFF.

CDR3 protein: CASSPNRYTEAFF. The DNA for the CDR3 is TGTGCCAGCAGCCCCAATCGGTACACTGAAGCTTTCTTT. J is TRBJ1-1 and V is TRBV5-8; D gene unclear. CDR1 SGHTS and CDR2 YDEGEE come from the germline V gene. V lost 4 bases, J lost 3 bases, and 10 bases lay in between. The CDR3 sequence is 13 residues long.

The chain uses TRBV5-1 and TRBJ1-1, with a weak D call TRBD1 (6 bases). The CDR3 length is 14 residues. CDR1 is SGHRS, CDR2 YFSETQ, per germline. V lost 4 bases to trimming and J lost 5 bases, with 15 bases between them. CDR3 DNA sequence: TGCGCCAGCAGCCTGGGACAACGAGAAACTGAAGCTTTCTTT. It translates to CASSLGQRETEAFF.

The chain joins TRBV3-1 (or the pseudogene TRBV3-2) to TRBJ1-3, with TRBD1 as a possible D gene (5 bases). Germline V lookup: CDR1 LGHDT, CDR2 YNNKEL (reference sequence). The CDR3 contains 13 residues. Trimming stripped 4 bases from V and 8 bases from J, with 12 bases between. This CDR3 reads CASSPQVVDTIYF. CDR3 in DNA: TGTGCCAGCAGCCCACAGGTGGTCGACACCATATATTTT.

This rearrangement joins TRBV7-3 to TRBJ2-5; maybe TRBD1 (5 bases). V gave up 5 bases and J gave up 5 bases, with 15 bases separating them. Looked up from germline, CDR1 is SGHTA and CDR2 is FQGTGA. CDR3 length: 14 amino acids. The DNA for the CDR3 is TGTGCCAGCAGCCCGTCCGGGTGGGGCGAGACCCAGTACTTC. It codes for CASSPSGWGETQYF.

Only one count was recorded for this clone. The rearrangement links TRBV11-3 to TRBJ2-1; D gene unclear. Trimming stripped 5 bases from V and 5 bases from J, with 22 bases between. Per the germline V gene, CDR1 is SGHNT and CDR2 is YENEEA. The CDR3 has 17 residues. CDR3 nucleotide sequence: TGTGCCAGCAGCCCCAAATCGAGCGTACGCCCGAACAATGAGCAGTTCTTC. This translates into CASSPKSSVRPNNEQFF.